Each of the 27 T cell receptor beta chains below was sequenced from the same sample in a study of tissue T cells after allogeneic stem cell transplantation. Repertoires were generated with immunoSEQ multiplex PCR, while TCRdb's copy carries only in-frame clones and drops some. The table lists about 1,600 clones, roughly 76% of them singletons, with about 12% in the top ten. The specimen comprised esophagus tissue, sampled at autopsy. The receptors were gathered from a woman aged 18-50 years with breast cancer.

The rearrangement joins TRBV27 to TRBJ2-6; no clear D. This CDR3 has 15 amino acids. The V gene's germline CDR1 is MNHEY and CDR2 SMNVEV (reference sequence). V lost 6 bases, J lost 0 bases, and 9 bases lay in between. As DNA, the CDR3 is TGTGCCAGCAGCTTCGACGGCTCTGGGGCCAACGTCCTGACTTTC. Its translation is CASSFDGSGANVLTF.

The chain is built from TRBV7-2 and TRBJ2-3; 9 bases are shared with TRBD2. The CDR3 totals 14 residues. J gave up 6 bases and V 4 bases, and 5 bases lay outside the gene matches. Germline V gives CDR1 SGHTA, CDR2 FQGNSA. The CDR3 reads CASSSSGGWDTQYF. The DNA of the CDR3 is TGTGCCAGCAGCTCCAGCGGGGGGTGGGATACGCAGTATTTT.

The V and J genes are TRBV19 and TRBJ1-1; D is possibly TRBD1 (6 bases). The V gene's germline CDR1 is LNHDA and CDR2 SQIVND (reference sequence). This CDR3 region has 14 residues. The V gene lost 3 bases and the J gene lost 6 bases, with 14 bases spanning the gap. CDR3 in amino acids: CASSIPDSVPEAFF. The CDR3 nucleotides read TGTGCCAGTAGTATCCCGGACAGTGTCCCTGAAGCTTTCTTT.

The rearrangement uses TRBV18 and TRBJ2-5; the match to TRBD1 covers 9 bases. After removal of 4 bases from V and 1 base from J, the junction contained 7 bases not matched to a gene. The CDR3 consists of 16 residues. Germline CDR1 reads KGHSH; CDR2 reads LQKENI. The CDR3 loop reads CASSLTGTGTQETQYF. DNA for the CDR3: TGTGCCAGCTCACTAACCGGGACAGGGACCCAAGAGACCCAGTACTTC.

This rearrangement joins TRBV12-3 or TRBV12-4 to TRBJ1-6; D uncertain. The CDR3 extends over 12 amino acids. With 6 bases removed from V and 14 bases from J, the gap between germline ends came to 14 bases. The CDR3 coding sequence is TGTGCCAGCAGCTCGCCCCAGTCAGCCCTCCACTTT. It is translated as CASSSPQSALHF.

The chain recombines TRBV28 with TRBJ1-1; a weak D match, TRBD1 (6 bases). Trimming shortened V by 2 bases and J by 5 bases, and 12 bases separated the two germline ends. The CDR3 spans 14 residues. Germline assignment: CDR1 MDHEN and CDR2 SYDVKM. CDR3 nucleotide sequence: TGTGCCAGCAGTTTACCGGACAGCTTGACTGAAGCTTTCTTT. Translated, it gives CASSLPDSLTEAFF.

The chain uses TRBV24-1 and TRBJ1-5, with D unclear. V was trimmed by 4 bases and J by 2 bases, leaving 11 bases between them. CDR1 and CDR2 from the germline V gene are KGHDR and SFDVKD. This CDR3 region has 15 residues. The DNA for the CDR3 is TGTGCCACCAGTGAGCGGACCGGCGGCAATCAGCCCCAGCATTTT. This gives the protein CATSERTGGNQPQHF.

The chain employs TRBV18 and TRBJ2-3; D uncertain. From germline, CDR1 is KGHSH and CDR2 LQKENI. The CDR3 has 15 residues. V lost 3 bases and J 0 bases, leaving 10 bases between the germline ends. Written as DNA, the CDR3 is TGTGCCAGCTCACCCAGAATACTTAGCACAGATACGCAGTATTTT. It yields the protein CASSPRILSTDTQYF.

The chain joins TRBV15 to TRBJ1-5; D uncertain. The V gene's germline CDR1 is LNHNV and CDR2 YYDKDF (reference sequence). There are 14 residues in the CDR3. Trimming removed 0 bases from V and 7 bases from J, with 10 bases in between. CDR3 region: CATSRDATGQPQHF. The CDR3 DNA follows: TGTGCCACCAGCAGAGATGCGACGGGGCAGCCCCAGCATTTT.

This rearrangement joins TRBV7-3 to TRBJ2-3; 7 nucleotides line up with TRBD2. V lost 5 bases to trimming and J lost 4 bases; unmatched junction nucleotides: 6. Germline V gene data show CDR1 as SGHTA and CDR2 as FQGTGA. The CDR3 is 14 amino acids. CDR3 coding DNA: TGTGCCAGCAGCCTAAGCGGGATCGCAGATACGCAGTATTTT. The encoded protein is CASSLSGIADTQYF.

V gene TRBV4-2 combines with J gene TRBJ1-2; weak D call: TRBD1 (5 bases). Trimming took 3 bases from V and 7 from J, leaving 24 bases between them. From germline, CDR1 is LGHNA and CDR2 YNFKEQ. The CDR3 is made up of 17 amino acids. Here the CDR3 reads CASSQGGGRTTRSGYTF. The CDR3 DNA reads TGTGCCAGCAGCCAGGGGGGGGGACGGACGACACGATCTGGCTACACCTTC.

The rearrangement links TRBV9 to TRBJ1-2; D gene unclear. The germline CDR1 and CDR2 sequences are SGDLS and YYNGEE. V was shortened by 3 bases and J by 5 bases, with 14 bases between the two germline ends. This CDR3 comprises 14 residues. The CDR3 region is CASSATVNAYGYTF. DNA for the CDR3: TGTGCCAGCAGCGCCACTGTGAATGCTTATGGCTACACCTTC.

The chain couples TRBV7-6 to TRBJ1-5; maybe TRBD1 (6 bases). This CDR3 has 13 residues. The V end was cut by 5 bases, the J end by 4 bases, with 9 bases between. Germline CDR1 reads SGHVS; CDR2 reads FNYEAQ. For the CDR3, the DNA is TGTGCCAGCAGCGGAGGGGGTAATCAGCCCCAGCATTTT. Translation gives CASSGGGNQPQHF.

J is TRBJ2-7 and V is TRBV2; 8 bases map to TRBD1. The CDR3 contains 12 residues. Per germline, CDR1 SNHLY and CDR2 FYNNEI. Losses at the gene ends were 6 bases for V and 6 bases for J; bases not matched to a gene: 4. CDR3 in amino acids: CASSQDRGEQYF. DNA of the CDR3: TGTGCCAGCAGCCAAGACAGGGGCGAGCAGTACTTC.

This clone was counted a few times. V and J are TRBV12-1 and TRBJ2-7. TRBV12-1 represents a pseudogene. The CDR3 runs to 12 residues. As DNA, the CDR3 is TGTGCCAGCAGCGAAGGGTACTACGAGCAGTACTTC. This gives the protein CASSEGYYEQYF.

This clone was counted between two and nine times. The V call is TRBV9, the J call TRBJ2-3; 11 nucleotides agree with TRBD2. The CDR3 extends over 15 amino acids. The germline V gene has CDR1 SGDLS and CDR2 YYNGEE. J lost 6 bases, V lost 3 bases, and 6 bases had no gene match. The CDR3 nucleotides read TGTGCCAGCAGCGAGGATAGCGGGAGGGGTGATACGCAGTATTTT. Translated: CASSEDSGRGDTQYF.

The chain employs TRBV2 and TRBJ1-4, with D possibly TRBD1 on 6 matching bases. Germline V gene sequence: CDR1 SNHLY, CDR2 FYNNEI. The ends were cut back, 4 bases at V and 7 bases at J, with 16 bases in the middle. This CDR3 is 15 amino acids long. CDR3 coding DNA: TGTGCCAGCAGTGGGGATCGGGGGGCGGCTGAAAAACTGTTTTTT. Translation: CASSGDRGAAEKLFF.

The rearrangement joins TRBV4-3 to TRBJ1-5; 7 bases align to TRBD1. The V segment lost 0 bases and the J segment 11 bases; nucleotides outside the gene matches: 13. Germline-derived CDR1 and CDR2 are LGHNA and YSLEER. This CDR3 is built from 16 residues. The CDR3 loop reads CASSQDLGGPDKTQHF. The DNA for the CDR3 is TGCGCCAGCAGCCAAGACCTAGGGGGCCCAGATAAGACCCAGCATTTT.

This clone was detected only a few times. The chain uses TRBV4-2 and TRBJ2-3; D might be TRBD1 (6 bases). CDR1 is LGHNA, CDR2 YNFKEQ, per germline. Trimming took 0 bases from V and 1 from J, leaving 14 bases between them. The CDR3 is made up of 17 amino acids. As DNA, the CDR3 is TGTGCCAGCAGCCAAGACCCTCAGGGGTTTCGCACAGATACGCAGTATTTT. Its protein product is CASSQDPQGFRTDTQYF.

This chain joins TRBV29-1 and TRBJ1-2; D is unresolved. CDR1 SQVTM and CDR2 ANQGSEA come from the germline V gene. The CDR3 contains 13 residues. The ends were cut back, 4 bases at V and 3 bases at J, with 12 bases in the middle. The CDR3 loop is CSVGGVVDYGYTF. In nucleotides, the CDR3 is TGCAGCGTTGGTGGGGTAGTCGACTATGGCTACACCTTC. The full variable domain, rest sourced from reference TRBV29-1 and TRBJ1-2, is SAVISQKPSRDICQRGTSLTIQCQVDSQVTMMFWYRQQPGQSLTLIATANQGSEATYESGFVIDKFPISRPNLTFSTLTVSNMSPEDSSIYLCSVGGVVDYGYTFGSGTRLTVV.

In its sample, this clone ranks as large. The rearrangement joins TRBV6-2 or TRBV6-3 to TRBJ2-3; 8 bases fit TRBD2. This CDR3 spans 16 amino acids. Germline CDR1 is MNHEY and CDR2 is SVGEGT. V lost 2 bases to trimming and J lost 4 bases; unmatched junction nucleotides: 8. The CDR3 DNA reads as TGTGCCAGCAGTTACGGCTCGGGACTAGTCTCAGATACGCAGTATTTT. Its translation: CASSYGSGLVSDTQYF.

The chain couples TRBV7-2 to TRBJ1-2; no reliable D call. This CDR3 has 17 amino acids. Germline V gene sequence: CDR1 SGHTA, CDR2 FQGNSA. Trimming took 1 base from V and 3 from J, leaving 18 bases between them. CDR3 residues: CASSLGQGLVGHYGYTF. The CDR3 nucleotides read TGTGCCAGCAGCTTAGGTCAAGGCCTAGTGGGCCACTATGGCTACACCTTC. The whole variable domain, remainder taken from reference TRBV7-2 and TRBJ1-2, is GAGVSQSPSNKVTEKGKDVELRCDPISGHTALYWYRQSLGQGLEFLIYFQGNSAPDKSGLPSDRFSAERTGGSVSTLTIQRTQQEDSAVYLCASSLGQGLVGHYGYTFGSGTRLTVV.

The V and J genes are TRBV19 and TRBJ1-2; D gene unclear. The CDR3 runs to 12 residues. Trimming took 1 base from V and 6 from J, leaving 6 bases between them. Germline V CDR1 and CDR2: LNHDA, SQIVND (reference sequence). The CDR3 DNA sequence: TGTGCCAGTAGTATAGGAAGAGATGGCTACACCTTC. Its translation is CASSIGRDGYTF. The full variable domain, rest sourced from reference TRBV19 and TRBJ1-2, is DGGITQSPKYLFRKEGQNVTLSCEQNLNHDAMYWYRQDPGQGLRLIYYSQIVNDFQKGDIAEGYSVSREKKESFPLTVTSAQKNPTAFYLCASSIGRDGYTFGSGTRLTVV.

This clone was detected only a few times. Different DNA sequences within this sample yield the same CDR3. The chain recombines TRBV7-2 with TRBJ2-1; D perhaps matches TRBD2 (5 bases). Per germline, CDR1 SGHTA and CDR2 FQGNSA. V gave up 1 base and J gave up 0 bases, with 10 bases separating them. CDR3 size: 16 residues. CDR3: CASSLEVGGSYNEQFF. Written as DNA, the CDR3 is TGTGCCAGCAGCTTAGAGGTCGGAGGCTCCTACAATGAGCAGTTCTTC.

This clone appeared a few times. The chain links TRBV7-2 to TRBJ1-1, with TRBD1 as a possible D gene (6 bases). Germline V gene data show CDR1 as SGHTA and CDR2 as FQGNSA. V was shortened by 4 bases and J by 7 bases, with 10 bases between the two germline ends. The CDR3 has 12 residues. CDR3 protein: CASSWGGLEAFF. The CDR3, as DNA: TGTGCCAGCAGCTGGGGGGGGCTTGAAGCTTTCTTT.

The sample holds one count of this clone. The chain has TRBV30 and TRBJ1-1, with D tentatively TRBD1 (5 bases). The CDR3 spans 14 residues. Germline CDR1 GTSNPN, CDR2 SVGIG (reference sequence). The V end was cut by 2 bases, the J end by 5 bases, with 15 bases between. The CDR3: CAWSLAGLGTEAFF. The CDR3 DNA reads TGTGCCTGGAGTTTAGCAGGGTTGGGGACTGAAGCTTTCTTT.

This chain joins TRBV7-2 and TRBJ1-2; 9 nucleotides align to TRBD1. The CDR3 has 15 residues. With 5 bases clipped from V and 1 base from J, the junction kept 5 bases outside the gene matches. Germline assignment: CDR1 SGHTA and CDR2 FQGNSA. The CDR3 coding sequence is TGTGCCAGCAGCCCCGGGACAGGGCATAACTATGGCTACACCTTC. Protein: CASSPGTGHNYGYTF.